A selection of T cell receptor beta chains follows, all from one sample in a study of T cell responses to AZD1222 COVID-19 vaccine. Method: immunoSEQ multiplex PCR; TCRdb's copy keeps in-frame clones and lacks some. This table has under 200,000 clones, around nine tenths appearing once. The material was peripheral blood, obtained on day 0 of AZD1222 vaccination. The receptors stem from an adult in good health. Each CDR3 is given with its conserved first and last residue. The D gene is left open where the match is weak. Clone size appears in some rows only: once, few, many, or a class for an expanded clone.

D gene: .
clone size: .
J gene: TRBJ1-2
V gene: TRBV24-1
CDR3 protein: CATSDQKTGFYGYTF
CDR3 DNA: TGTGCCACCAGTGATCAGAAGACAGGATTCTATGGCTACACCTTC

D gene: .
clone size: .
J gene: TRBJ1-5
V gene: TRBV5-8
CDR3 protein: CASDVGLQPNSNQPQHF
CDR3 DNA: TGTGCCAGCGACGTCGGACTCCAACCGAATAGCAATCAGCCCCAGCATTTT

D gene: .
clone size: .
J gene: TRBJ1-6
V gene: TRBV28
CDR3 protein: CASTYQSSPWSLHF
CDR3 DNA: TGTGCCAGCACATATCAAAGTAGTCCTTGGTCCCTCCACTTT

D gene: .
clone size: .
J gene: TRBJ2-3
V gene: TRBV7-9
CDR3 protein: CASRQVGYSTDTQYF
CDR3 DNA: TGTGCCAGCAGACAAGTAGGATACAGCACAGATACGCAGTATTTT

D gene: .
clone size: .
J gene: TRBJ2-2
V gene: TRBV13
CDR3 protein: CASSEEEGGELFF
CDR3 DNA: TGTGCCAGCAGCGAAGAGGAAGGCGGGGAGCTGTTTTTT

D gene: .
clone size: .
J gene: TRBJ1-5
V gene: TRBV27
CDR3 protein: CASSLSNRVEPQHF
CDR3 DNA: TGTGCCAGCAGTTTATCGAATCGGGTGGAGCCCCAGCATTTT

D gene: .
clone size: few
J gene: TRBJ1-2
V gene: TRBV7-2
CDR3 protein: CASSLQENYGYTF
CDR3 DNA: TGTGCCAGCAGCTTACAGGAGAACTATGGCTACACCTTC

D gene: .
clone size: .
J gene: TRBJ1-2
V gene: TRBV6-5
CDR3 protein: CASSYGGEGGYGYTF
CDR3 DNA: TGTGCCAGCAGTTACGGTGGCGAAGGAGGCTATGGCTACACCTTC

D gene: .
clone size: .
J gene: TRBJ1-2
V gene: TRBV30
CDR3 protein: CAWSRAGHGYTF
CDR3 DNA: TGTGCCTGGAGTCGGGCAGGCCATGGCTACACCTTC

D gene: .
clone size: .
J gene: TRBJ1-4
V gene: TRBV19
CDR3 protein: CASSTYEKLFF
CDR3 DNA: TGTGCCAGTAGTACCTATGAAAAACTGTTTTTT

D gene: .
clone size: .
J gene: TRBJ1-5
V gene: TRBV28
CDR3 protein: CASSLRGARNQPQHF
CDR3 DNA: TGTGCCAGCAGTTTAAGGGGGGCGCGCAATCAGCCCCAGCATTTT

D gene: .
clone size: .
J gene: TRBJ1-2
V gene: TRBV27
CDR3 protein: CASSSGPNYGYTF
CDR3 DNA: TGTGCCAGCAGTTCTGGGCCCAACTATGGCTACACCTTC

D gene: .
clone size: .
J gene: TRBJ2-5
V gene: TRBV6-5
CDR3 protein: CASSSGLQETQYF
CDR3 DNA: TGTGCCAGCAGTTCTGGACTACAAGAGACCCAGTACTTC

D gene: .
clone size: .
J gene: TRBJ1-2
V gene: TRBV28
CDR3 protein: CASSLEQGLSGYTF
CDR3 DNA: TGTGCCAGCAGTTTAGAACAGGGCCTCTCTGGCTACACCTTC

D gene: TRBD1
clone size: .
J gene: TRBJ2-5
V gene: TRBV28
CDR3 protein: CASSFVGGLETQYF
CDR3 DNA: TGTGCCAGCAGTTTCGTAGGGGGCCTGGAGACCCAGTACTTC

D gene: .
clone size: once
J gene: TRBJ1-1
V gene: TRBV6-5
CDR3 protein: CASRGVTEAFF
CDR3 DNA: TGTGCCAGCAGGGGGGTCACTGAAGCTTTCTTT

D gene: .
clone size: .
J gene: TRBJ1-3
V gene: TRBV6-5
CDR3 protein: CASSSDRFSGNTIYF
CDR3 DNA: TGTGCCAGCAGCTCCGACAGGTTCTCTGGAAACACCATATATTTT

D gene: .
clone size: .
J gene: TRBJ2-5
V gene: TRBV3-1/TRBV3-2
CDR3 protein: CASSRGRLEKTQYF
CDR3 DNA: TGTGCCAGCAGCCGGGGACGCCTCGAGAAGACCCAGTACTTC

D gene: .
clone size: .
J gene: TRBJ2-3
V gene: TRBV15
CDR3 protein: CATSRWMLTQYF
CDR3 DNA: TGTGCCACCAGCAGATGGATGCTTACGCAGTATTTT

D gene: TRBD1
clone size: .
J gene: TRBJ1-4
V gene: TRBV11-2
CDR3 protein: CASSTPGQGAFEKLFF
CDR3 DNA: TGTGCCAGCAGCACGCCGGGACAGGGGGCTTTTGAAAAACTGTTTTTT

D gene: .
clone size: .
J gene: TRBJ2-7
V gene: TRBV4-3
CDR3 protein: CASSQDMDGGAIQYEQYF
CDR3 DNA: TGCGCCAGCAGCCAAGATATGGATGGCGGGGCTATTCAATACGAGCAGTACTTC

D gene: .
clone size: .
J gene: TRBJ2-6
V gene: TRBV6-4
CDR3 protein: CASSEGGAGANVLTF
CDR3 DNA: TGTGCCAGCAGTGAAGGGGGTGCGGGGGCCAACGTCCTGACTTTC

D gene: .
clone size: .
J gene: TRBJ1-5
V gene: TRBV5-1
CDR3 protein: CASSLDPQSNQPQHF
CDR3 DNA: TGCGCCAGCAGCTTGGACCCACAGAGCAATCAGCCCCAGCATTTT

D gene: .
clone size: .
J gene: TRBJ1-4
V gene: TRBV6-2/TRBV6-3
CDR3 protein: CASSYGGVGEKLFF
CDR3 DNA: TGTGCCAGCAGTTACGGGGGGGTTGGGGAAAAACTGTTTTTT

D gene: .
clone size: .
J gene: TRBJ1-6
V gene: TRBV5-1
CDR3 protein: CASSSGPSSYNSPLHF
CDR3 DNA: TGCGCCAGCAGTTCCGGGCCGAGCTCCTATAATTCACCCCTCCACTTT

D gene: TRBD2
clone size: .
J gene: TRBJ2-3
V gene: TRBV6-5
CDR3 protein: CASSSPQGGGTDTQYF
CDR3 DNA: TGTGCCAGCAGTTCCCCCCAGGGAGGGGGCACAGATACGCAGTATTTT

D gene: .
clone size: few
J gene: TRBJ2-2
V gene: TRBV5-1
CDR3 protein: CASSPENTGELFF
CDR3 DNA: TGCGCCAGCAGCCCGGAGAACACCGGGGAGCTGTTTTTT

D gene: .
clone size: .
J gene: TRBJ2-5
V gene: TRBV19
CDR3 protein: CASSRSRLGWETQYF
CDR3 DNA: TGTGCCAGTAGTAGATCCCGGTTGGGCTGGGAGACCCAGTACTTC

D gene: .
clone size: .
J gene: TRBJ1-2
V gene: TRBV3-1/TRBV3-2
CDR3 protein: CASSQGQVINYGYTF
CDR3 DNA: TGTGCCAGCAGCCAAGGTCAGGTTATAAACTATGGCTACACCTTC

D gene: .
clone size: .
J gene: TRBJ1-1
V gene: TRBV15
CDR3 protein: CATSRPHGGRDTEAFF
CDR3 DNA: TGTGCCACCAGCAGACCGCACGGGGGGCGGGACACTGAAGCTTTCTTT

D gene: .
clone size: .
J gene: TRBJ1-3
V gene: TRBV27
CDR3 protein: CASSYSAGNTIYF
CDR3 DNA: TGTGCCAGCAGTTACAGTGCTGGAAACACCATATATTTT

D gene: .
clone size: .
J gene: TRBJ1-6
V gene: TRBV28
CDR3 protein: CASSLGWRDSPLHF
CDR3 DNA: TGTGCCAGCAGTTTAGGATGGCGGGATTCACCCCTCCACTTT

D gene: .
clone size: .
J gene: TRBJ1-6
V gene: TRBV16
CDR3 protein: CASSQALRGGNSPLHF
CDR3 DNA: TGTGCCAGCAGCCAAGCATTAAGGGGGGGGAATTCACCCCTCCACTTT

D gene: .
clone size: once
J gene: TRBJ2-7
V gene: TRBV11-3
CDR3 protein: CASSLFGEQYF
CDR3 DNA: TGTGCCAGCAGCTTATTCGGGGAGCAGTACTTC

D gene: TRBD1
clone size: .
J gene: TRBJ1-2
V gene: TRBV5-1
CDR3 protein: CASSLVTGVSDGYTF
CDR3 DNA: TGCGCCAGCAGCTTGGTTACAGGGGTGTCGGATGGCTACACCTTC

D gene: TRBD1
clone size: .
J gene: TRBJ1-2
V gene: TRBV7-8
CDR3 protein: CASSSDRGGYGYTF
CDR3 DNA: TGTGCCAGCAGCTCCGACAGGGGTGGCTATGGCTACACCTTC

D gene: .
clone size: .
J gene: TRBJ2-6
V gene: TRBV27
CDR3 protein: CASSLNRANVLTF
CDR3 DNA: TGTGCCAGCAGTTTAAACCGAGCCAACGTCCTGACTTTC

D gene: TRBD1
clone size: .
J gene: TRBJ2-7
V gene: TRBV28
CDR3 protein: CASSQLGQGLPYEQYF
CDR3 DNA: TGTGCCAGCAGCCAACTTGGACAGGGCCTTCCCTACGAGCAGTACTTC